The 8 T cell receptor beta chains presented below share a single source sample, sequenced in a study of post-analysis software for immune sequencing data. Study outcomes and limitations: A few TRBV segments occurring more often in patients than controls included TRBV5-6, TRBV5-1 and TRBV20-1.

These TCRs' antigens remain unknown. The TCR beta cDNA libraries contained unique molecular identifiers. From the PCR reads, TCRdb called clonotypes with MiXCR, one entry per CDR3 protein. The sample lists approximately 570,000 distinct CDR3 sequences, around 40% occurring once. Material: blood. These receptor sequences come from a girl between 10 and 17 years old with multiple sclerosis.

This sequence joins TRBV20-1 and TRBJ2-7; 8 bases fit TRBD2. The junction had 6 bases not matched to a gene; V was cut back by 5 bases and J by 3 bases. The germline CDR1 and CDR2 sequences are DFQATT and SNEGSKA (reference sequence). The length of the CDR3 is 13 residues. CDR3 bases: TGCAGTGCTTCGGGACTAGATCTCTACGAGCAGTACTTC. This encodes CSASGLDLYEQYF.

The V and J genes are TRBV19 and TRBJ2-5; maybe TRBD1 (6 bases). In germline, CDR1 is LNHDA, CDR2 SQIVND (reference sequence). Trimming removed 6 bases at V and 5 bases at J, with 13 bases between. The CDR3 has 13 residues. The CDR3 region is CASSPRGPETQYF. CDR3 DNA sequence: TGTGCCAGTAGCCCCAGGGGACCGGAGACCCAGTACTTC. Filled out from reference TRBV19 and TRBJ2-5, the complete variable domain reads DGGITQSPKYLFRKEGQNVTLSCEQNLNHDAMYWYRQDPGQGLRLIYYSQIVNDFQKGDIAEGYSVSREKKESFPLTVTSAQKNPTAFYLCASSPRGPETQYFGPGTRLLVL.

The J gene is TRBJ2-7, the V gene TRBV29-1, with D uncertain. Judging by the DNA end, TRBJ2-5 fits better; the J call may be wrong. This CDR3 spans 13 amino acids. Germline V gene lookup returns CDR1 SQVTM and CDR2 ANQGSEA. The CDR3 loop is CSVEDRYQETQYF. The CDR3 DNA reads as TGCAGCGTTGAAGACAGATACCAAGAGACCCAGTACTTC.

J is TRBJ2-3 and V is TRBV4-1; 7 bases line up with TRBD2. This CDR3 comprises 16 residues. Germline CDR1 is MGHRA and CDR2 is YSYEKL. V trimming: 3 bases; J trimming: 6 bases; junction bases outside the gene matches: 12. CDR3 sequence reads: CASSQASGHERDTQYF. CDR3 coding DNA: TGCGCCAGCAGCCAGGCTAGCGGACACGAACGGGATACGCAGTATTTT.

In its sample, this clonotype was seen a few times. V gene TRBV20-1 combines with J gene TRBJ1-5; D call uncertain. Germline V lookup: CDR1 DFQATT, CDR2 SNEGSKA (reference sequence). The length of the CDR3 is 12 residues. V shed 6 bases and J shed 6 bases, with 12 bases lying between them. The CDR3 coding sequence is TGCAGTGCCCATAGGCCCGGTCAGCCCCAGCATTTT. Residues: CSAHRPGQPQHF.

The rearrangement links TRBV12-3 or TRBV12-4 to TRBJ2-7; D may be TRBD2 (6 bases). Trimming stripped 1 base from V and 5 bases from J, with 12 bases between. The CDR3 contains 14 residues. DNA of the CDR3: TGTGCCAGCAGTTTAGTTGGAGGGGCCCACGAGCAGTACTTC. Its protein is CASSLVGGAHEQYF.

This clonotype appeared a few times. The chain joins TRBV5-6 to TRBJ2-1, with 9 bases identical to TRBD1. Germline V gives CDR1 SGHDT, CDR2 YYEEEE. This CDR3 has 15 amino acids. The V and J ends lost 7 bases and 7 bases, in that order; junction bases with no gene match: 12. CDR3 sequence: CASLKGQGNWNEQFF. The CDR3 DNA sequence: TGTGCCAGCCTAAAGGGACAGGGCAACTGGAATGAGCAGTTCTTC.

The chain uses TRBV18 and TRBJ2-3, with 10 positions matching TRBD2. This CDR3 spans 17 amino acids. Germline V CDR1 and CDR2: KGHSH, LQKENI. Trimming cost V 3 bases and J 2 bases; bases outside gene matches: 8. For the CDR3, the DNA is TGTGCCAGCTCACCTTCCTTAGCGGGGGGAAACACAGATACGCAGTATTTT. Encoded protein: CASSPSLAGGNTDTQYF.